This T cell receptor beta chain was retrieved from a study of T-cell memory formation after mild COVID-19. On the study more broadly: TCR clusters were largely donor specific. Study results and caveats: Within pre-infection memory, some responding clones were found, suggesting cross-reactive memory joined.

cDNA libraries for TCR alpha and TCR beta, carrying sample barcodes and UMIs, came from 5'RACE with constant-segment primers. TCRdb processed the 5' RACE reads anew with MiXCR; each CDR3 protein has one entry. Of around 130,000 distinct CDR3 sequences listed, about 17% are singletons. This clonotype was detected a few times. Its antigen remains unknown. The germline CDR1 and CDR2 sequences are MRHNA and SNTAGT. CDR3 length: 14 amino acids. The junction had 1 base not matched to a gene; V was cut back by 0 bases and J by 4 bases. The V and J genes are TRBV6-4 and TRBJ2-7; 9 bases line up with TRBD1. The specimen was PBMCs or a T cell subset sorted from them (not recorded which). This TCR came from an adult woman who had mild COVID-19 (a few samples of this study predate the infection). Cell type and time point are not known. The CDR3 bases are TGTGCCAGCAGTGACTCGGACAGGGGTTACGAGCAGTACTTC. As protein: CASSDSDRGYEQYF.